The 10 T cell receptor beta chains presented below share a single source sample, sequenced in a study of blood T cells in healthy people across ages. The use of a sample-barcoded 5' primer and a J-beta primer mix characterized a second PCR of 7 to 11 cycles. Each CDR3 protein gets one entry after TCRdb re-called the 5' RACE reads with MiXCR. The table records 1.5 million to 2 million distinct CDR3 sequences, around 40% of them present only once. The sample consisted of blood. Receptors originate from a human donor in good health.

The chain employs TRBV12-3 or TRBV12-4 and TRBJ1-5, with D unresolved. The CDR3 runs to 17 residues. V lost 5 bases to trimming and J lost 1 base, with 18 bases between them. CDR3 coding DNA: TGTGCCAGCAGTCCCTCCCGAGCCTTAAGGAGCAATCAGCCCCAGCATTTT. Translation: CASSPSRALRSNQPQHF.

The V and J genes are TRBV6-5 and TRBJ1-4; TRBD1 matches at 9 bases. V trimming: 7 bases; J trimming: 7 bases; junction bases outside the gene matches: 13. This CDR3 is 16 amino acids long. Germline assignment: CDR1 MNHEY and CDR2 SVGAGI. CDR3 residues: CASTKGHRGLVEKLFF. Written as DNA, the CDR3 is TGTGCCAGCACCAAGGGACACAGGGGGCTCGTTGAAAAACTGTTTTTT.

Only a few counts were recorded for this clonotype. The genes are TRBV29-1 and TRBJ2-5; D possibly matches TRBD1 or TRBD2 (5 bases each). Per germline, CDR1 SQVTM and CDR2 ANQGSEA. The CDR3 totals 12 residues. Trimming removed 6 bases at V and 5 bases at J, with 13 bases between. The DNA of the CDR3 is TGCAGCGTACGCCGGGGCCGTGAGACCCAGTACTTC. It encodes CSVRRGRETQYF.

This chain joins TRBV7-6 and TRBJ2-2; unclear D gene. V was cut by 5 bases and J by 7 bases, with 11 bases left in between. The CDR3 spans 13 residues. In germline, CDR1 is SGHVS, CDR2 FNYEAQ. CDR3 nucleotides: TGTGCCAGCAGCGAACGCCCCAGCGGGGAGCTGTTTTTT. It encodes CASSERPSGELFF.

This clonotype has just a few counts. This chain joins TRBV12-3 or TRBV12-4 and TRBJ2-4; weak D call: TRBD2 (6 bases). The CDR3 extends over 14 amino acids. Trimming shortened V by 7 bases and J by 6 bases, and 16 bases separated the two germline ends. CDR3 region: CASNIRDLGNIQYF. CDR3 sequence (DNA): TGTGCCAGCAACATAAGGGACTTGGGAAACATTCAGTACTTC.

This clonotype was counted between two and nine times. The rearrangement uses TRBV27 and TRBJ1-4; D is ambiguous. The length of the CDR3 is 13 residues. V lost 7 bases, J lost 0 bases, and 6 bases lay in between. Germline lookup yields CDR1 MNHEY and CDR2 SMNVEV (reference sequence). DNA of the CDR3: TGTGCCAGCACGGGTGCAACTAATGAAAAACTGTTTTTT. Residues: CASTGATNEKLFF.

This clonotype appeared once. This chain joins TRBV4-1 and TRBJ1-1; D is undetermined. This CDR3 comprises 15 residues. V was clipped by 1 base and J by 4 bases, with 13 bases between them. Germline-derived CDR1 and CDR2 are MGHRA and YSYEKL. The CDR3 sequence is CASSQGEGRSTEAFF. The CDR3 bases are TGCGCCAGCAGCCAAGGAGAGGGAAGGAGCACTGAAGCTTTCTTT.

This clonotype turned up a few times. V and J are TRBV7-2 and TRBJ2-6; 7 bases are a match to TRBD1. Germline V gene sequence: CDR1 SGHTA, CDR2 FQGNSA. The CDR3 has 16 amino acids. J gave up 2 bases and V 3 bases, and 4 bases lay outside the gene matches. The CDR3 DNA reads TGTGCCAGCAGCTTTTCGGGACAGACTGGGGCCAACGTCCTGACTTTC. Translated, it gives CASSFSGQTGANVLTF.

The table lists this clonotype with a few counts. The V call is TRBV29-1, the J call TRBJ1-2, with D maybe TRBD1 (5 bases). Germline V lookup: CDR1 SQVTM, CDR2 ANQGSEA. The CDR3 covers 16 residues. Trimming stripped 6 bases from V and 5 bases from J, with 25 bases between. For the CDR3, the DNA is TGCAGCGTAATGGGGGGTTCTAACCAGAACCTATATGGCTACACCTTC. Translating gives CSVMGGSNQNLYGYTF.

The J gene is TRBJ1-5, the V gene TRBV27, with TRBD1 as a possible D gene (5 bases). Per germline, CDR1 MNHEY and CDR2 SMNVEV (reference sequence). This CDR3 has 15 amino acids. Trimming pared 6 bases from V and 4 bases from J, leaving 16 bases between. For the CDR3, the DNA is TGTGCCAGCAGCCCCGGGGCAGGCTCAAATCAGCCCCAGCATTTT. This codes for CASSPGAGSNQPQHF.